One sample yielded the 29 T cell receptor beta chains listed below, sequenced in a study of OX40 agonist ivuxolimab in advanced cancers. This table comes from immunoSEQ multiplex PCR, and its TCRdb copy is limited to in-frame clones, with some not included. The table has 65,000 to 80,000 clones, 80% to 85% seen once. The specimen comprised CD4+ or CD8+ T cells sorted from blood, sampled in a trial of the OX40 agonist ivuxolimab. These receptors all come from an adult with an advanced solid tumor such as melanoma, head and neck, liver or kidney cancer.

V is TRBV5-1 and J is TRBJ2-5, with 13 bases identical to TRBD2. Germline assignment: CDR1 SGHRS and CDR2 YFSETQ. The J segment lost 5 bases and the V segment lost 3 bases, leaving 13 bases of the junction unmatched. This CDR3 is built from 18 residues. The CDR3 sequence is CASSSVLAGGPMGETQYF. CDR3 in DNA: TGCGCCAGCAGCTCCGTACTAGCGGGAGGGCCAATGGGGGAGACCCAGTACTTC.

The genes are TRBV23-1 and TRBJ1-4, with D perhaps matching TRBD1 (6 bases). TRBV23-1 is classed as an ORF, of uncertain function. The CDR3 consists of 17 residues. V was trimmed by 2 bases and J by 5 bases, leaving 18 bases between them. The CDR3 reads CASSQKGRDISNEKLFF. The CDR3 nucleotides read TGCGCCAGCAGTCAAAAGGGTCGGGACATATCAAATGAAAAACTGTTTTTT.

The chain is built from TRBV7-8 and TRBJ2-7; TRBD2 matches 11 bases. Germline loops: CDR1 SGHVS, CDR2 FQNEAQ. This CDR3 region has 15 residues. V was clipped by 5 bases and J by 1 base; unmatched bases: 4. For the CDR3, the DNA is TGTGCCAGCAGCCCATTAGCGGGGGGGTCCTACGAGCAGTACTTC. Residues: CASSPLAGGSYEQYF.

This clone was detected only once. The V and J genes are TRBV9 and TRBJ2-3; D unresolved. Germline V gene data show CDR1 as SGDLS and CDR2 as YYNGEE. The CDR3 is made up of 16 amino acids. The V end lost 1 base, the J end lost 0 bases, and 12 bases lay between the germline ends. CDR3 nucleotides: TGTGCCAGCAGCGTAAAGGGCCGATCTAGCACAGATACGCAGTATTTT. It is translated as CASSVKGRSSTDTQYF. The entire variable domain, with the rest obtained from reference TRBV9 and TRBJ2-3, is as follows: DSGVTQTPKHLITATGQRVTLRCSPRSGDLSVYWYQQSLDQGLQFLIQYYNGEERAKGNILERFSAQQFPDLHSELNLSSLELGDSALYFCASSVKGRSSTDTQYFGPGTRLTVL.

The chain is built from TRBV11-2 and TRBJ2-1; D remains unclear. V gave up 1 base and J gave up 6 bases, with 4 bases separating them. This CDR3 contains 12 residues. Germline CDR1 reads SGHAT; CDR2 reads FQNNGV. In DNA form, the CDR3 reads TGTGCCAGCAGCTTAGTTACCAATGAGCAGTTCTTC. Its protein is CASSLVTNEQFF.

The CDR3 DNA is TGTGCTAGTGGTTTGGTACAAGGGAATTTCGATCAGCCCCAGCATTTT. Residues: CASGLVQGNFDQPQHF. The chain recombines TRBV12-5 with TRBJ1-5; D call uncertain. This CDR3 contains 16 residues. The germline V gene has CDR1 LGHNT and CDR2 FRNRAP. V was shortened by 0 bases and J by 5 bases, with 14 bases between the two germline ends.

This chain links TRBV9 with TRBJ1-3, with 7 bases aligning to TRBD1. Trimming removed 2 bases from V and 4 bases from J; junction bases left unmatched: 9. The CDR3 is 16 residues long. Germline CDR1 SGDLS, CDR2 YYNGEE. The CDR3 spells CASSVTTGETGNTIYF. In DNA form, the CDR3 reads TGTGCCAGCAGCGTGACCACAGGGGAAACCGGAAACACCATATATTTT.

This chain links TRBV28 with TRBJ2-7, with D unresolved. V was pared by 7 bases and J by 3 bases, with 13 bases between. The CDR3 is made up of 13 amino acids. The germline V gene has CDR1 MDHEN and CDR2 SYDVKM. CDR3 residues: CASNQQANYEQYF. The CDR3 region has the DNA TGTGCCAGCAATCAGCAGGCAAACTACGAGCAGTACTTC.

V and J are TRBV18 and TRBJ1-2, with TRBD1 matching over 8 bases. The V segment lost 4 bases and the J segment 6 bases; nucleotides outside the gene matches: 10. The CDR3 has 15 residues. Per germline, CDR1 KGHSH and CDR2 LQKENI. DNA for the CDR3: TGTGCCAGCTCACAAGAGGCAGGGGGCATGGATGGCTACACCTTC. Protein sequence: CASSQEAGGMDGYTF.

The chain couples TRBV7-2 to TRBJ1-1; maybe TRBD1 (5 bases). This CDR3 has 11 residues. The germline gives CDR1 SGHTA, CDR2 FQGNSA. Trimming removed 0 bases at V and 10 bases at J, with 6 bases between. For the CDR3, the DNA is TGTGCCAGCAGCTTAGCCAGGGCAGCTTTCTTT. It specifies CASSLARAAFF.

The chain joins TRBV6-5 to TRBJ1-2; the D gene is possibly TRBD1 (5 bases). Trimming removed 10 bases at V and 8 bases at J, with 23 bases between. Germline V gene sequence: CDR1 MNHEY, CDR2 SVGAGI. The CDR3 contains 14 residues. In DNA form, the CDR3 reads TGTGCCACCGGGGGGAGACAGCCCACTGGGGGCTACACCTTC. As protein: CATGGRQPTGGYTF.

This clone was counted once. This chain's CDR3 is CASSVGQGGTETQYF. DNA for the CDR3: TGTGCCAGCAGCGTGGGACAGGGAGGAACGGAGACCCAGTACTTC. V is TRBV9 and J is TRBJ2-5, with 9 bases matching TRBD1. Trimming removed 2 bases from V and 5 bases from J; junction bases left unmatched: 7. CDR1 and CDR2 from the germline V gene are SGDLS and YYNGEE. The CDR3 loop spans 15 amino acids.

V usage is TRBV27 and J usage is TRBJ1-1; 7 bases align to TRBD1. CDR1 is MNHEY, CDR2 SMNVEV, per germline (reference sequence). CDR3 length: 13 amino acids. The J segment lost 8 bases and the V segment lost 5 bases, leaving 8 bases of the junction unmatched. In nucleotides, the CDR3 is TGTGCCAGCAGTAGAGACAGGACAGGAGAAGCTTTCTTT. Amino acid sequence: CASSRDRTGEAFF.

V and J are TRBV7-2 and TRBJ2-3; the match to TRBD2 covers 7 bases. The germline CDR1 and CDR2 sequences are SGHTA and FQGNSA. V lost 2 bases and J lost 10; bases outside the gene matches: 9. This CDR3 has 14 amino acids. CDR3 loop: CASSLSPSGRAQYF. CDR3 coding DNA: TGTGCCAGCAGCTTAAGTCCTAGCGGACGTGCGCAGTATTTT.

This clone has more than one count but fewer than ten. This rearrangement joins TRBV7-3 to TRBJ2-7, with 10 nucleotides matching TRBD2. J gave up 2 bases and V 3 bases, and 4 bases lay outside the gene matches. CDR3 length: 15 residues. Germline V CDR1 and CDR2: SGHTA, FQGTGA. The CDR3 DNA sequence: TGTGCCAGCAGCTTGCGACTAGCGGGCCCCTACGAGCAGTACTTC. Translating it yields CASSLRLAGPYEQYF.

V usage is TRBV5-1 and J usage is TRBJ2-2; 7 bases match TRBD1. Germline V gene sequence: CDR1 SGHRS, CDR2 YFSETQ. This CDR3 comprises 15 residues. J lost 5 bases, V lost 3 bases, and 7 bases had no gene match. The CDR3 reads CASSSGTEGTGELFF. The CDR3 nucleotides read TGCGCCAGCAGCTCCGGGACAGAAGGGACCGGGGAGCTGTTTTTT.

In this sample, this clone turned up once. The rearrangement joins TRBV15 to TRBJ2-3; TRBD2 matches 8 bases. Germline CDR1 is LNHNV and CDR2 is YYDKDF (reference sequence). CDR3 length: 17 residues. Germline trimming cut 2 bases from V and 1 base from J; bases unmatched to any gene: 8. Here the CDR3 DNA reads TGTGCCACCAGCAGATCCCCGGGGGGGCTCGGCACAGATACGCAGTATTTT. Protein product: CATSRSPGGLGTDTQYF.

V is TRBV15 and J is TRBJ2-1; 7 bases agree with TRBD1. The germline V gene has CDR1 LNHNV and CDR2 YYDKDF (reference sequence). V gave up 4 bases and J gave up 4 bases; unmatched junction bases: 4. The CDR3 covers 14 residues. The CDR3 DNA reads as TGTGCCACCAGCAAAGGGGACAGATACAATGAGCAGTTCTTC. Translating gives CATSKGDRYNEQFF.

This rearrangement joins TRBV28 to TRBJ1-2, with a tentative D call TRBD1 (5 bases). Per the germline V gene, CDR1 is MDHEN and CDR2 is SYDVKM. The CDR3 has 16 residues. V was trimmed by 3 bases and J by 5 bases, leaving 19 bases between them. The CDR3 here is CASSFGGRAFAYGYTF. For the CDR3, the DNA is TGTGCCAGCAGTTTCGGGGGACGGGCGTTTGCTTATGGCTACACCTTC.

The rearrangement links TRBV5-1 to TRBJ2-5; D possibly corresponds to TRBD2 (5 bases). Trimming cost V 4 bases and J 3 bases, with 19 bases left between them. Germline lookup yields CDR1 SGHRS and CDR2 YFSETQ. The CDR3 spans 16 residues. The CDR3 nucleotides read TGCGCCAGCAGCCCCGGAGGTGCTACTAGGAAAGAGACCCAGTACTTC. It encodes CASSPGGATRKETQYF.

The chain carries TRBV28 and TRBJ2-5; 10 nucleotides match TRBD1. Germline V lookup: CDR1 MDHEN, CDR2 SYDVKM. The CDR3 totals 16 residues. The J segment lost 5 bases and the V segment lost 2 bases, leaving 8 bases of the junction unmatched. CDR3 in DNA: TGTGCCAGCAGTTTAGGGACAGGGGTTAGGATGGAGACCCAGTACTTC. Translated: CASSLGTGVRMETQYF.

V is TRBV25-1 and J is TRBJ1-2, with D hard to call. The CDR3 totals 12 residues. Per the germline V gene, CDR1 is MGHDK and CDR2 is SYGVNS. V lost 4 bases and J 4 bases, leaving 7 bases between the germline ends. DNA of the CDR3: TGTGCCAGCAGTGTGTTGGGCTATGGCTACACCTTC. Encoded protein: CASSVLGYGYTF.

The chain couples TRBV18 to TRBJ2-2; TRBD1 agrees at 9 bases. Germline CDR1 KGHSH, CDR2 LQKENI. The length of the CDR3 is 15 residues. The ends lost 10 bases at V and 3 bases at J; junction bases unmatched: 9. CDR3 amino acids: CATSPGQGYTGELFF. The CDR3 DNA reads TGTGCCACCTCTCCGGGACAGGGCTACACCGGGGAGCTGTTTTTT.

The V and J genes are TRBV18 and TRBJ2-7; 7 nucleotides agree with TRBD1. With 1 base clipped from V and 4 bases from J, the junction kept 4 bases outside the gene matches. The CDR3 length is 14 residues. Germline V gene data show CDR1 as KGHSH and CDR2 as LQKENI. The DNA of the CDR3 is TGTGCCAGCTCACCACTTAGGGACAGTTACGAGCAGTACTTC. Translating it yields CASSPLRDSYEQYF.

The V and J genes are TRBV28 and TRBJ2-1; 9 bases fit TRBD1. CDR1 and CDR2 (germline): MDHEN, SYDVKM. This CDR3 is built from 16 residues. Unmatched junction bases numbered 15, after V lost 7 bases and J lost 8 bases. CDR3 loop: CASTPPGQGWMYEQFF. In DNA form, the CDR3 reads TGTGCCAGCACTCCCCCGGGACAGGGATGGATGTATGAGCAGTTCTTC.

The CDR3 region is CASSLGRGNEQFF. The CDR3 nucleotides read TGTGCCAGCAGTCTGGGGCGGGGCAATGAGCAGTTCTTC. The J gene is TRBJ2-1, the V gene TRBV9, with D possibly being TRBD2 (6 bases). The V end was cut by 5 bases, the J end by 6 bases, with 12 bases between. Per the germline V gene, CDR1 is SGDLS and CDR2 is YYNGEE. This CDR3 is 13 amino acids long.

V usage is TRBV28 and J usage is TRBJ1-1; D is possibly TRBD1 (5 bases). Germline V gene lookup returns CDR1 MDHEN and CDR2 SYDVKM. V lost 5 bases to trimming and J lost 3 bases, with 10 bases between them. The length of the CDR3 is 13 residues. The CDR3 DNA sequence: TGTGCCAGCAGTAGACAGCCCGACACTGAAGCTTTCTTT. Amino acid sequence: CASSRQPDTEAFF.

The gene calls are TRBV2 and TRBJ1-3, with 7 bases aligning to TRBD1. The length of the CDR3 is 15 residues. Germline CDR1 is SNHLY and CDR2 is FYNNEI. Germline trimming cut 7 bases from V and 4 bases from J; bases unmatched to any gene: 10. CDR3 amino acids: CASTREGALGNTIYF. CDR3 in DNA: TGTGCCAGCACCCGAGAGGGGGCTTTGGGAAACACCATATATTTT.

The chain is built from TRBV27 and TRBJ2-1; D call uncertain. The V end was cut by 6 bases, the J end by 9 bases, with 12 bases between. Germline V lookup: CDR1 MNHEY, CDR2 SMNVEV (reference sequence). The CDR3 runs to 12 residues. The CDR3 spells CASRVGPGEQFF. DNA for the CDR3: TGTGCCAGCAGGGTGGGCCCCGGTGAGCAGTTCTTC.